The rows below give T cell receptor beta chains drawn from one sample of a study of Ad26.COV2.S vaccination and SARS-CoV-2 variants. Using immunoSEQ multiplex PCR, the repertoire was profiled, and TCRdb retains in-frame clones only, with some absent. The repertoire holds some 390,000 clones, roughly 90% seen once, with around 1.9% in the top ten. Sequenced material: peripheral blood, taken in a trial of Ad26.COV2.S vaccine versus placebo. Every receptor here comes from a person aged 18-60 years who received the Ad26.COV2.S COVID-19 vaccine or a placebo. Each CDR3 is given with its conserved first and last residue. Fields, in order: D gene, clone size, J gene, V gene, CDR3 DNA, CDR3 protein. D genes are given only for firm matches. Clone size is shown for a subset of rows, as once, few, many or a class of expanded clone.

d_gene: TRBD1; abundance: .; j_gene: TRBJ2-5; v_gene: TRBV10-3; CDR3nt: TGTGCCATCAGTGCAGGGGGCCGAGAGACCCAGTACTTC; CDR3aa: CAISAGGRETQYF
d_gene: TRBD1; abundance: .; j_gene: TRBJ2-5; v_gene: TRBV5-1; CDR3nt: TGCGCCAGCTCCCTAAATGGACAGGGCGAAGAGACCCAGTACTTC; CDR3aa: CASSLNGQGEETQYF
d_gene: TRBD1; abundance: .; j_gene: TRBJ1-1; v_gene: TRBV18; CDR3nt: TGTGCCAGCTCACCACGACAGGGGTGGAACACTGAAGCTTTCTTT; CDR3aa: CASSPRQGWNTEAFF
d_gene: .; abundance: .; j_gene: TRBJ1-2; v_gene: TRBV6-5; CDR3nt: TGTGCCAGCAGTTACACGGGGCCTGGGGCATCCTATGGCTACACCTTC; CDR3aa: CASSYTGPGASYGYTF
d_gene: .; abundance: .; j_gene: TRBJ1-4; v_gene: TRBV4-1; CDR3nt: TGCGCCAGCAGCCAAGAGACCGTTCGTGAAAAACTGTTTTTT; CDR3aa: CASSQETVREKLFF
d_gene: TRBD2; abundance: .; j_gene: TRBJ2-5; v_gene: TRBV3-1/TRBV3-2; CDR3nt: TGTGCCAGCAGCCGAGGGGGACTAGCGGCACAAGAGACCCAGTACTTC; CDR3aa: CASSRGGLAAQETQYF
d_gene: .; abundance: once; j_gene: TRBJ2-3; v_gene: TRBV29-1; CDR3nt: TGCAGCGTTGACGGCCTTGGAGGTGATACGCAGTATTTT; CDR3aa: CSVDGLGGDTQYF
d_gene: .; abundance: .; j_gene: TRBJ2-7; v_gene: TRBV5-8; CDR3nt: TGTGCCAGCAGCTTAGTCCAAGGGGGATTTGGCGAGCAGTACTTC; CDR3aa: CASSLVQGGFGEQYF
d_gene: TRBD2; abundance: once; j_gene: TRBJ2-7; v_gene: TRBV13; CDR3nt: TGTGCCAGCAGCTTAAAATCGGGTCTAGCGGGATGGTCCTACGAGCAGTACTTC; CDR3aa: CASSLKSGLAGWSYEQYF
d_gene: .; abundance: .; j_gene: TRBJ1-5; v_gene: TRBV21-1; CDR3nt: TGTGCCAGCAGCAAGGACAGCTTCAATCAGCCCCAGCATTTT; CDR3aa: CASSKDSFNQPQHF
d_gene: .; abundance: once; j_gene: TRBJ1-1; v_gene: TRBV18; CDR3nt: TGTGCCAGCTCACCACAACAGGGAGGGAAGGATTTCTTT; CDR3aa: CASSPQQGGKDFF
d_gene: TRBD1; abundance: few; j_gene: TRBJ2-7; v_gene: TRBV7-2; CDR3nt: TGTGCCAGCAGTCCCGGGACAGGAGACGAGCAGTACTTC; CDR3aa: CASSPGTGDEQYF
d_gene: .; abundance: .; j_gene: TRBJ2-1; v_gene: TRBV9; CDR3nt: TGTGCCAGCAGCGTAGCTGGGCGGGACTTTTATGATGAGCAGTTCTTC; CDR3aa: CASSVAGRDFYDEQFF
d_gene: .; abundance: .; j_gene: TRBJ2-5; v_gene: TRBV28; CDR3nt: TGTGCCAGCAGTCCCCCACAAGAGACCCAGTACTTC; CDR3aa: CASSPPQETQYF
d_gene: TRBD2; abundance: .; j_gene: TRBJ2-2; v_gene: TRBV6-5; CDR3nt: TGTGCCAGCAGTTTTACTAGCGGGAGAGGCACCGGGGAGCTGTTTTTT; CDR3aa: CASSFTSGRGTGELFF
d_gene: TRBD1; abundance: once; j_gene: TRBJ2-4; v_gene: TRBV16; CDR3nt: TGTGCCAGCAGCCAATCGACAGGGACCAAAAACATTCAGTACTTC; CDR3aa: CASSQSTGTKNIQYF
d_gene: TRBD1; abundance: .; j_gene: TRBJ1-1; v_gene: TRBV18; CDR3nt: TGTGCCAGCTCACTAACCCCCGGGACAGGGGACACTGAAGCTTTCTTT; CDR3aa: CASSLTPGTGDTEAFF
d_gene: .; abundance: many; j_gene: TRBJ1-6; v_gene: TRBV27; CDR3nt: TGTGCCAGCAGTTTCCTACAGCTCAATTCACCCCTCCACTTT; CDR3aa: CASSFLQLNSPLHF
d_gene: .; abundance: .; j_gene: TRBJ1-5; v_gene: TRBV2; CDR3nt: TGTGCCAGCAGTGAGTACGGCCAGGGCGTGAGGAGCAATCAGCCCCAGCATTTT; CDR3aa: CASSEYGQGVRSNQPQHF
d_gene: .; abundance: .; j_gene: TRBJ2-6; v_gene: TRBV28; CDR3nt: TGTGCCAGCAGACGGGGGGCCAGGGCTGGGGCCAACGTCCTGACTTTC; CDR3aa: CASRRGARAGANVLTF
d_gene: .; abundance: .; j_gene: TRBJ2-7; v_gene: TRBV4-1; CDR3nt: TGCGCCAGCAGCCAATTCCCGGGCGGCCCACCCCAGTACTTC; CDR3aa: CASSQFPGGPPQYF
d_gene: .; abundance: .; j_gene: TRBJ2-3; v_gene: TRBV12-3/TRBV12-4; CDR3nt: TGTGCCAGCAGTTCATGGGATACGCAGTATTTT; CDR3aa: CASSSWDTQYF
d_gene: .; abundance: many; j_gene: TRBJ2-1; v_gene: TRBV18; CDR3nt: TGTGCCAGCTCACCAATGGGCAGGGAGCAGTTCTTC; CDR3aa: CASSPMGREQFF